This TCR beta chain was captured by sequencing in a study of T cells after yellow fever vaccination. The wider study: Low-cell-number fractions were prepared with SMART-Seq v4 Ultra Low Input.

In making TCR cDNA, 5'RACE template switching added a universal primer site and UMIs to it. One entry per CDR3 protein, called by TCRdb with MiXCR from the 5' RACE reads. The data contain under 300,000 distinct CDR3 sequences, less than 7.5% of them singletons. In its sample, this clonotype was seen many times. The antigen remains unidentified. Trimming removed 2 bases from V and 15 bases from J; junction bases left unmatched: 4. Germline CDR1 is SGHDN and CDR2 is FVKESK. CDR3 length: 13 amino acids. Regarding the study as a whole: The booster saw the reappearance of most primary-vaccination clones (roughly 96% CD4, 88% CD8). The CD4 compartment and the CD8 compartment contained a small share of clonotypes in common.

The specimen was CD4+ T cells sorted from PBMCs, collected on the day of the yellow fever booster vaccination. This chain links TRBV14 with TRBJ2-1; 13 nucleotides align to TRBD2. This receptor was identified in a man younger than 40 who received the YFV17D yellow fever vaccine. DNA of the CDR3: TGTGCCAGCAGCCAAACGACTAGCGGGAGGCCGTTCTTC. Translation gives CASSQTTSGRPFF.